Included here is one T cell receptor beta chain sequence, with context. Its cognate antigen has yet to be identified. No clone much larger than this one lies a single base away; base qualities are absent. These data come from a study of T cells in Graves' hyperthyroidism and ophthalmopathy (dated by TCRdb to between 2018 and 2020). At the level of the whole study: Peripheral blood was collected at initial diagnosis, before any treatment. The 100 discovery patients were divided at random into training and test sets in a 7:3 ratio. Once sampling was done, hyperthyroidism patients were given methimazole at a starting dose of 30 mg daily, whereas ophthalmopathy patients were given high-dose intravenous methylprednisolone. The paper describes TCR Vbeta CDR3 sequencing of 130 to 150 peripheral blood samples, made up of approximately 40 ophthalmopathy patients, 70 to 75 hyperthyroidism patients and about 17 progressor patients. Thyroid tissue and blood T-cell repertoires from over 5 Graves' hyperthyroidism patients were also compared in the study. To identify TCR V-J signatures that set the groups apart, the researchers used a discovery cohort of about a hundred patients, made up of some 41 with Graves' ophthalmopathy and some 58 with stable Graves' hyperthyroidism. Prospective prediction of ophthalmopathy was tested in an independent validation cohort consisting of 18 to 20 hyperthyroidism patients and 15 or so patients who later progressed to ophthalmopathy. Overall results and qualifications from the work: Most expanded thyroid clonotypes (frequency above 0.001) were also found in blood, which suggests that blood repertoires may mirror thyroid immune responses. A model built on a 13 V-J signature distinguished ophthalmopathy from stable hyperthyroidism, reaching roughly 88% sensitivity and 81.08% specificity in cross-validation and 80%/75% in testing. Sample size was not statistically predetermined, and investigators were not blinded to group allocation. In validation, progression to ophthalmopathy was predicted by the model with almost 71% sensitivity and roughly 76% specificity, a median of roughly 6.4 months before onset.

The TCR beta CDR3 regions were amplified from the RNA transcripts. The TCR CDR3 was subjected to a first round of RT-PCR using the HTBI primer set and the Qiagen OneStep RT-PCR kit. A second multiplex PCR round built the libraries, followed by size selection and purification. Libraries were sequenced paired-end with 100 bp reads on an Illumina HiSeq2000. As for the original processing: Raw data were processed with SOAPnuke, discarding reads with adapters, uncalled bases, mean Phred below 15, or no exact constant-primer or identifier match. High-quality paired reads were merged with COPE v1.2.5, and unique nucleotide sequences were defined as clonotypes. Clonotypes were aligned to IMGT TRBV, TRBD and TRBJ reference segments using MiTCR v1.1. The analysis included only V-J combinations with a frequency above 0.0001, which together covered more than 98% of the repertoires. A TCS score was defined as the ratio of F50 (clonal expansion) to E x V (chaos), with BLOSUM62-based TCRdist applied between CDR3 peptides within each V-J. Welch's t-statistics and random forest reduced some 510 V-J features to 10 to 15, which were used in a naive Bayes classifier (R e1071). TCRdb passed the public sequencing reads through fastp at Q25 and MiXCR, retaining productive beta sequences. Duplicate CDR3 protein sequences are folded into a single record with the most common DNA and genes. V and J calls and clone size were set by TCRdb, not the authors. For this sample the table gives 490,000 or so distinct CDR3 sequences, of which 16% were detected only once. The ten most abundant clones make up approximately 32% of the sample.

The germline V gene yields ENHRY for CDR1 and SYGVKD for CDR2. Spanning cysteine to phenylalanine, the CDR3 consists of 16 amino acids. Only the CDR3 part of the read is kept: 48 bases, read in frame from the first base. V loses 3 bases at its end and J loses 5 bases; junction bases beyond the gene matches: 5. Ophthalmopathy patients had moderately to severely active disease, Clinical Activity Score of at least 3, NOSPECS grade of at least 4, and duration under 3 months. Any patient with an uncontrolled infection, another autoimmune disease, pregnancy or lactation was excluded. Diagnoses were established on the basis of clinical symptoms, serum thyroxine and TRAb, thyroid ultrasound, and orbital computed tomography. PBMCs were separated from under 11 ml of fresh peripheral blood using Ficoll-Paque density gradient centrifugation. Trizol reagent was used to extract total RNA, and RNA quality was then checked on an Agilent 2100 Bioanalyzer.

This TCR derives from a woman aged 30 to 39 with Graves' ophthalmopathy. The chain links TRBV10-3 with TRBJ2-5, with 14 central nucleotides matching TRBD2. The specimen sequenced was blood. The CDR3 sequence is CAISDLGLAGAETQYF. The sequenced DNA: TGTGCCATCAGTGACTTGGGACTAGCGGGAGCGGAGACCCAGTACTTC.